What follows are 23 T cell receptor beta chains derived from one specimen sequenced in a study of cytomegalovirus exposure and HLA in healthy donors (dated by TCRdb to 2017 to 2019). Receptors were amplified or captured by the immunoSEQ multiplex PCR assay. The multiplex PCR relied on a mix of 60 forward primers for TCR Vbeta segments and 13 reverse primers for TCR Jbeta segments. TCRdb retrieved this table from immuneACCESS and kept in-frame rearrangements only. Not all clones are present; in checked studies, unresolved V genes account for under half, and no reason is known for the remainder. The sample table records about 150,000 clones; almost 85% of these occur just once. The leading ten clones occupy about 4.9% of the sample. Sequenced material: PBMCs. Receptor source: a girl aged 5 to 17 in good health and CMV-seropositive.

Concerning this clone itself: The junction and the germline gene differ at one end; a read error may be behind it. CDR3: CASRAGHNFYNEQLF. The CDR3 DNA is TGTGCCAGTAGAGCAGGGCACAACTTCTACAATGAGCAGCTCTTC. The V call is TRBV19, the J call TRBJ2-1; D perhaps matches TRBD1 (5 bases). This CDR3 has 15 amino acids. Per germline, CDR1 LNHDA and CDR2 SQIVND (reference sequence).

This chain links TRBV27 with TRBJ1-5; 8 positions agree with TRBD1. The germline gives CDR1 MNHEY, CDR2 SMNVEV (reference sequence). The CDR3 runs 14 residues. After removal of 4 bases from V and 2 bases from J, the junction contained 1 base not matched to a gene. The DNA of the CDR3 is TGTGCCAGCAGTTCGGACAGGGGCAATCAGCCCCAGCATTTT. The encoded protein is CASSSDRGNQPQHF.

The chain combines TRBV7-9 with TRBJ2-7; D is possibly TRBD2 (5 bases). CDR3 size: 12 residues. V lost 1 base and J lost 6, with 7 bases in between. CDR1 and CDR2 (germline): SEHNR, FQNEAQ (reference sequence). CDR3 coding DNA: TGTGCCAGCAGCTTAGGCGGGCTCGAGCAGTACTTC. Its translation is CASSLGGLEQYF. Full variable domain (missing parts from reference TRBV7-9 and TRBJ2-7): DTGVSQNPRHKITKRGQNVTFRCDPISEHNRLYWYRQTLGQGPEFLTYFQNEAQLEKSRLLSDRFSAERPKGSFSTLEIQRTEQGDSAMYLCASSLGGLEQYFGPGTRLTVT.

The chain links TRBV29-1 to TRBJ1-3; TRBD1 aligns across 7 bases. CDR3 length equals 14 residues. Germline CDR1 and CDR2: SQVTM and ANQGSEA. The ends lost 6 bases at V and 1 base at J; junction bases unmatched: 6. This CDR3 is CSVTTGSSGNTIYF. CDR3 nucleotide sequence: TGCAGCGTGACGACAGGGTCTTCTGGAAACACCATATATTTT.

This sequence joins TRBV5-6 and TRBJ2-7; D is undetermined. Germline CDR1 SGHDT, CDR2 YYEEEE. The CDR3 length is 12 residues. V dropped 3 bases and J dropped 3 bases, with 7 bases sitting between them. The CDR3 sequence: CASSSRSYEQYF. The CDR3 DNA reads as TGTGCCAGCAGCTCCCGGAGCTACGAGCAGTACTTC.

This clone was picked up a small number of times. This chain links TRBV7-9 with TRBJ1-1; D possibly corresponds to TRBD1 (5 bases). Between the trimmed V and J ends, which lost 3 bases and 0 bases, there was a span of 8 bases. The germline gives CDR1 SEHNR, CDR2 FQNEAQ (reference sequence). The CDR3 runs to 14 residues. This chain's CDR3 is CASSFGGMNTEAFF. The CDR3 DNA reads TGTGCCAGCAGCTTCGGGGGTATGAACACTGAAGCTTTCTTT. The variable domain in full, completed from reference TRBV7-9 and TRBJ1-1, reads DTGVSQNPRHKITKRGQNVTFRCDPISEHNRLYWYRQTLGQGPEFLTYFQNEAQLEKSRLLSDRFSAERPKGSFSTLEIQRTEQGDSAMYLCASSFGGMNTEAFFGQGTRLTVV.

The rearrangement uses TRBV4-1 and TRBJ2-3; TRBD2 agrees at 13 bases. The CDR3 runs to 17 residues. Per germline, CDR1 MGHRA and CDR2 YSYEKL. With V trimmed by 10 bases and J by 4 bases, 14 bases remained unmatched. The CDR3 protein is CANSPLGTSGDPDTQYF. The CDR3 nucleotides are TGCGCCAACAGTCCGCTCGGGACTAGCGGGGACCCAGATACGCAGTATTTT.

The rearrangement uses TRBV4-1 and TRBJ2-3; TRBD1 agrees at 7 bases. Germline values: CDR1 MGHRA, CDR2 YSYEKL. With V trimmed by 4 bases and J by 4 bases, 5 bases remained unmatched. The CDR3 runs 14 residues. Here the CDR3 reads CASSLTGVADTQYF. The CDR3 nucleotides are TGCGCCAGCAGCCTCACAGGGGTAGCAGATACGCAGTATTTT.

The chain employs TRBV29-1 and TRBJ1-1; tentative D call: TRBD1 (6 bases). Per germline, CDR1 SQVTM and CDR2 ANQGSEA. This CDR3 has 14 residues. V lost 5 bases, J lost 0 bases, and 13 bases lay in between. Written as DNA, the CDR3 is TGCAGCGTTCTCTCCGGGACATTGAACACTGAAGCTTTCTTT. Residues: CSVLSGTLNTEAFF. Based on the CDR3 plus reference TRBV29-1 and TRBJ1-1, the full variable domain is SAVISQKPSRDICQRGTSLTIQCQVDSQVTMMFWYRQQPGQSLTLIATANQGSEATYESGFVIDKFPISRPNLTFSTLTVSNMSPEDSSIYLCSVLSGTLNTEAFFGQGTRLTVV.

The chain has TRBV19 and TRBJ1-1; tentative D call: TRBD1 (5 bases). There are 14 residues in the CDR3. V lost 7 bases to trimming and J lost 3 bases, with 15 bases between them. Germline values: CDR1 LNHDA, CDR2 SQIVND (reference sequence). The CDR3 bases are TGTGCCAGTACCCCACTCGGGGGGTACACTGAAGCTTTCTTT. Translation gives CASTPLGGYTEAFF.

V is TRBV19 and J is TRBJ2-5; D ambiguous. Looked up from germline, CDR1 is LNHDA and CDR2 is SQIVND (reference sequence). The ends were cut back, 0 bases at V and 2 bases at J, with 7 bases in the middle. There are 14 residues in the CDR3. The CDR3 here is CASSIDRQQETQYF. The CDR3, as DNA: TGTGCCAGTAGTATAGACAGACAACAAGAGACCCAGTACTTC.

This chain joins TRBV6-5 and TRBJ1-2; D uncertain. Germline CDR1 and CDR2: MNHEY and SVGAGI. This CDR3 region has 13 residues. Deletions cut 6 bases from V and 5 bases from J, with 13 bases between. The CDR3 nucleotides are TGTGCCAGCAGCCCCGGGGTGGGGTATGGCTACACCTTC. Its translation is CASSPGVGYGYTF.

This chain uses TRBV30 with TRBJ1-2, with D possibly TRBD1 on 6 matching bases. Germline CDR1 reads GTSNPN; CDR2 reads SVGIG (reference sequence). The CDR3 extends over 16 amino acids. The ends were cut back, 0 bases at V and 7 bases at J, with 21 bases in the middle. In DNA, the CDR3 is TGTGCCTGGAGTGTAAGATTTGGGGGGGGCAATGGTGGCTACACCTTC. Translated: CAWSVRFGGGNGGYTF.

The chain recombines TRBV6-1 with TRBJ1-1, with no clear D. The V gene lost 7 bases and the J gene lost 4 bases, with 19 bases spanning the gap. The length of the CDR3 is 15 residues. Germline assignment: CDR1 MNHNS and CDR2 SASEGT. CDR3 protein: CASNHPLSRGTEAFF. CDR3 nucleotides: TGTGCCAGCAATCACCCGCTCAGCCGGGGCACTGAAGCTTTCTTT.

This clone showed up just a few times. The chain has TRBV18 and TRBJ1-2; 8 nucleotides align to TRBD1. This CDR3 comprises 15 residues. Germline trimming cut 4 bases from V and 3 bases from J; bases unmatched to any gene: 7. CDR1 is KGHSH, CDR2 LQKENI, per germline. The CDR3 here is CASSQRGQEYYGYTF. The CDR3 nucleotides are TGTGCCAGCTCACAAAGGGGACAGGAGTACTATGGCTACACCTTC.

The chain combines TRBV5-1 with TRBJ2-1; no firm D call. Trimming left V 4 bases short and J 7 bases short, with 6 bases between. The CDR3 contains 11 residues. CDR1 SGHRS and CDR2 YFSETQ come from the germline V gene. The CDR3 region is CASSTENEQFF. In nucleotides, the CDR3 is TGCGCCAGCAGCACAGAGAATGAGCAGTTCTTC.

The rearrangement uses TRBV7-9 and TRBJ1-1; TRBD1 matches at 8 bases. V shed 2 bases, J shed 5 bases, and the junction held 4 bases outside the gene matches. From germline, CDR1 is SEHNR and CDR2 FQNEAQ (reference sequence). The CDR3 extends over 14 amino acids. The CDR3 here is CASSLSDRGTEAFF. The CDR3 bases are TGTGCCAGCAGCTTAAGTGACAGGGGAACTGAAGCTTTCTTT.

The genes are TRBV6-1 and TRBJ1-4, with D unresolved. CDR3 size: 15 residues. Looked up from germline, CDR1 is MNHNS and CDR2 is SASEGT. V lost 4 bases and J 4 bases, leaving 13 bases between the germline ends. CDR3 sequence reads: CASSANREFNEKLFF. DNA for the CDR3: TGTGCCAGCAGTGCAAACCGGGAATTTAATGAAAAACTGTTTTTT.

The chain has TRBV7-8 and TRBJ1-4; no clear D. V lost 4 bases, J lost 7 bases, and 19 bases lay in between. Germline V gene data show CDR1 as SGHVS and CDR2 as FQNEAQ. The CDR3 spans 16 residues. The CDR3 DNA reads TGTGCCAGCAGCTCAAACCCAGGCTCCCAGTTTGAAAAACTGTTTTTT. It encodes CASSSNPGSQFEKLFF. Drawing the rest from reference TRBV7-8 and TRBJ1-4, the complete variable domain is GAGVSQSPRYKVAKRGQDVALRCDPISGHVSLFWYQQALGQGPEFLTYFQNEAQLDKSGLPSDRFFAERPEGSVSTLKIQRTQQEDSAVYLCASSSNPGSQFEKLFFGSGTQLSVL.

J is TRBJ2-5 and V is TRBV28, with 8 bases lining up with TRBD1. The CDR3 loop spans 16 amino acids. Trimming took 3 bases from V and 5 from J; bases not matched to a gene: 11. The germline gives CDR1 MDHEN, CDR2 SYDVKM. In nucleotides, the CDR3 is TGTGCCAGCAGTTTTAGCGGACAGGGTGATGTGGAGACCCAGTACTTC. It translates to CASSFSGQGDVETQYF. The full variable domain, its missing parts supplied by reference TRBV28 and TRBJ2-5, is DVKVTQSSRYLVKRTGEKVFLECVQDMDHENMFWYRQDPGLGLRLIYFSYDVKMKEKGDIPEGYSVSREKKERFSLILESASTNQTSMYLCASSFSGQGDVETQYFGPGTRLLVL.

The chain has TRBV5-5 and TRBJ2-3; D is perhaps TRBD2 (7 bases). The V gene lost 0 bases and the J gene lost 6 bases, with 17 bases spanning the gap. Germline-derived CDR1 and CDR2 are SGHKS and YYEKEE (reference sequence). The CDR3 length is 16 residues. CDR3 amino acids: CASSLVAGARGDTQYF. As DNA, the CDR3 is TGTGCCAGCAGCTTGGTGGCGGGGGCCCGTGGGGATACGCAGTATTTT.

The rearrangement joins TRBV2 to TRBJ2-7, with D possibly matching TRBD1 (6 bases). CDR1 is SNHLY, CDR2 FYNNEI, per germline. V lost 6 bases, J lost 1 base, and 13 bases lay in between. There are 14 residues in the CDR3. CDR3 sequence reads: CASSLVRGSYEQYF. CDR3 in DNA: TGTGCCAGCAGCCTTGTCAGGGGTTCCTACGAGCAGTACTTC.

This clone was seen a single time. V usage is TRBV7-6 and J usage is TRBJ1-1, with 7 bases matching TRBD1. This CDR3 has 16 residues. Losses at the gene ends were 3 bases for V and 0 bases for J; bases not matched to a gene: 7. Germline CDR1 reads SGHVS; CDR2 reads FNYEAQ. The CDR3 bases are TGTGCCAGCAGCTTCCGGGACAGCTCCATGAACACTGAAGCTTTCTTT. This gives the protein CASSFRDSSMNTEAFF.